This T cell receptor beta chain comes out of a study of T cells in Graves' hyperthyroidism and ophthalmopathy. Each patient was aged 18 to 65 and had newly diagnosed hyperthyroidism of under 2 months' duration. The length of the CDR3 is 15 residues. V dropped 0 bases and J dropped 2 bases, with 14 bases sitting between them. CDR1 and CDR2 (germline): DFQATT, SNEGSKA (reference sequence). RNA transcripts served as the template for amplifying TCR beta CDR3 regions. HTBI primers drove first-round RT-PCR of the TCR CDR3. TCRdb used MiXCR to reprocess the multiplex PCR reads, holding one entry per CDR3 protein. The repertoire holds under 300,000 distinct CDR3 sequences, with 13% as singletons.

This rearrangement joins TRBV20-1 to TRBJ2-7, with D unclear. This receptor was obtained from a woman aged 25-40 years with Graves' hyperthyroidism that later progressed to Graves' ophthalmopathy. The sequenced material came from blood. The CDR3 nucleotides read TGCAGTGCTAGAGAAATGAGAAACACTCCCTACGAGCAGTACTTC. Protein product: CSAREMRNTPYEQYF.